The 14 T cell receptor beta chains below come from one sample, sequenced in a study of CD8 T cells in ankylosing spondylitis. Their cognate antigens are unknown. Broader study findings: Fewer than 10 highly homologous variants formed a TCR beta motif that appeared characteristic of ankylosing spondylitis blood.

One entry per CDR3 protein results from TCRdb running MiXCR on the 5' RACE reads. This sample has fewer than 500,000 distinct CDR3 sequences, with 20% to 30% found just once. Sequenced sample: blood, either unsorted or a sorted T cell fraction (not recorded which). These receptor sequences come from a male donor with ankylosing spondylitis.

This clonotype was detected only a few times. V usage is TRBV29-1 and J usage is TRBJ2-3, with D maybe TRBD1 (8 bases). Deletions cut 6 bases from V and 2 bases from J, with 15 bases between. Per germline, CDR1 SQVTM and CDR2 ANQGSEA. CDR3 length equals 14 residues. DNA for the CDR3: TGCAGCGTCACGGGGGGACAGGACACAGATACGCAGTATTTT. Encoded protein: CSVTGGQDTDTQYF.

The chain is built from TRBV5-5 and TRBJ2-7; D possibly matches TRBD1 or TRBD2 (5 bases each). Germline V CDR1 and CDR2: SGHKS, YYEKEE (reference sequence). V dropped 0 bases and J dropped 1 base, with 8 bases sitting between them. The CDR3 runs 14 residues. The CDR3 reads CASSLEWGSYEQYV. CDR3 nucleotides: TGTGCCAGCAGCTTGGAATGGGGGTCCTACGAGCAGTACGTC.

This clonotype appeared a few times. The rearrangement uses TRBV10-2 and TRBJ2-2; tentatively, D is TRBD1 (6 bases). The CDR3 has 13 residues. Germline CDR1 reads WSHSY; CDR2 reads SAAADI. Here the CDR3 reads CASGIGQFGELFF. The CDR3 DNA reads as TGCGCATCAGGGATCGGACAGTTCGGGGAGCTGTTTTTT.

The chain joins TRBV2 to TRBJ1-3; possible D gene TRBD1, 6 bases. Trimming stripped 4 bases from V and 3 bases from J, with 10 bases between. The germline V gene has CDR1 SNHLY and CDR2 FYNNEI. The CDR3 totals 14 residues. The CDR3 reads CASSGRTDGNTIYF. In DNA, the CDR3 is TGTGCCAGCAGTGGGCGGACAGATGGAAACACCATATATTTT.

This chain uses TRBV28 with TRBJ1-2, with TRBD1 matching over 11 bases. This CDR3 spans 16 amino acids. Germline V CDR1 and CDR2: MDHEN, SYDVKM. V dropped 5 bases and J dropped 7; count of bases not matched to a gene: 12. The CDR3 DNA reads TGTGCCAGCAGTACTTCCGGGACAGGGGGTTGGGCTGGCTACACCTTC. This sequence encodes CASSTSGTGGWAGYTF.

In the case of this clonotype: The junction differs from germline at one of its ends, possibly a read error. The chain's CDR3 is CATRGGAGNEEFF. CDR3 nucleotides: TGTGCCACCAGAGGGGGAGCGGGTAATGAGGAGTTCTTC. The chain carries TRBV24-1 and TRBJ2-1; possibly TRBD1 or TRBD2 for D (6 bases each). The CDR3 consists of 13 residues. Per the germline V gene, CDR1 is KGHDR and CDR2 is SFDVKD.

The V call is TRBV5-4, the J call TRBJ2-1; possibly TRBD2 for D (5 bases). Germline assignment: CDR1 SGHNT and CDR2 YYREEE (reference sequence). The V gene lost 2 bases and the J gene lost 6 bases, with 9 bases spanning the gap. CDR3 length equals 13 residues. The CDR3 bases are TGTGCCAGCAGCTTTTCTAGCAGCAATGAGCAGTTCTTC. This codes for CASSFSSSNEQFF.

At least ten counts were recorded for this clonotype. This chain joins TRBV5-1 and TRBJ2-1, with 7 bases lining up with TRBD2. Germline CDR1 is SGHRS and CDR2 is YFSETQ. The CDR3 has 16 residues. V lost 0 bases to trimming and J lost 0 bases; unmatched junction nucleotides: 3. The CDR3 coding sequence is TGCGCCAGCAGCTTGGCAGCGGGGAGCTCCTACAATGAGCAGTTCTTC. Translated: CASSLAAGSSYNEQFF.

The J gene is TRBJ1-4, the V gene TRBV20-1, with TRBD1 matching over 8 bases. Germline loops: CDR1 DFQATT, CDR2 SNEGSKA (reference sequence). Trimming cost V 5 bases and J 3 bases; bases outside gene matches: 5. The CDR3 loop spans 14 amino acids. The CDR3 spells CSALRTGPNEKLFF. The CDR3 DNA sequence: TGCAGTGCTCTAAGGACAGGGCCTAATGAAAAACTGTTTTTT.

This clonotype was seen a few times. The V call is TRBV6-2 or TRBV6-3, the J call TRBJ2-2; D call uncertain. CDR1 is MNHEY and CDR2 is SVGEGT in the germline V gene. The V and J ends lost 0 bases and 0 bases respectively, with 8 bases between them. The CDR3 has 16 amino acids. DNA of the CDR3: TGTGCCAGCAGTTACTCGGCTAATACGAACACCGGGGAGCTGTTTTTT. This encodes CASSYSANTNTGELFF.

In this sample, this clonotype turned up a few times. The rearrangement uses TRBV18 and TRBJ2-1, with D uncertain. Germline CDR1 reads KGHSH; CDR2 reads LQKENI. This CDR3 has 14 amino acids. V gave up 4 bases and J gave up 7 bases, with 14 bases separating them. The CDR3 protein is CASSLQPSGNEQFF. The CDR3 DNA reads TGTGCCAGCTCACTCCAGCCCAGTGGGAATGAGCAGTTCTTC.

This clonotype was observed a handful of times. This sequence joins TRBV11-2 and TRBJ2-5; TRBD1 aligns across 8 bases. The CDR3 contains 15 residues. V shed 7 bases and J 4 bases; nucleotides not matched to a gene: 11. In germline, CDR1 is SGHAT, CDR2 FQNNGV. In DNA form, the CDR3 reads TGTGCCAGCACCGTGACAGGGGCCTCCAGAGAGACCCAGTACTTC. This gives the protein CASTVTGASRETQYF.

This clonotype was detected a few times. The rearrangement uses TRBV7-8 and TRBJ1-5; weak D call: TRBD1 (5 bases). The V gene lost 5 bases and the J gene lost 9 bases, with 14 bases spanning the gap. CDR3 length: 13 residues. The germline CDR1 and CDR2 sequences are SGHVS and FQNEAQ. In DNA form, the CDR3 reads TGTGCCAGCAGCGCCTACTCAGGGATGCCCCAGCATTTT. This gives the protein CASSAYSGMPQHF.

This clonotype was counted once. The CDR3: CSAKESGGTGSFYSPLHF. The CDR3 DNA is TGCAGTGCTAAGGAGTCTGGAGGGACAGGGTCCTTTTATTCACCCCTCCACTTT. The chain uses TRBV20-1 and TRBJ1-6, with 9 bases lining up with TRBD1. This CDR3 comprises 18 residues. CDR1 and CDR2 (germline): DFQATT, SNEGSKA (reference sequence). J was trimmed by 8 bases and V by 4 bases; bases with no gene match: 18.